Shown below are 15 T cell receptor beta chains from a single sample sequenced in a study of blood T cell repertoires in COVID-19. Only in-frame clones appear in the TCRdb table, and some are missing; sequencing was by immunoSEQ multiplex PCR. There are more than 95,000 clones in the sample; about 85% occur only once, and about 3.8% lies in the top ten. The sample taken for sequencing was peripheral blood. The receptors originated from a man in his fifties with acute or convalescent COVID-19.

This chain connects TRBV10-3 to TRBJ2-7, with D perhaps matching TRBD1 (5 bases). Germline lookup yields CDR1 ENHRY and CDR2 SYGVKD. V was trimmed by 7 bases and J by 0 bases, leaving 13 bases between them. This CDR3 comprises 14 residues. CDR3: CAITSGHSSYEQYF. The CDR3 bases are TGTGCCATCACATCAGGACACAGCTCCTACGAGCAGTACTTC.

The chain recombines TRBV18 with TRBJ1-5; D may be TRBD1 (5 bases). The CDR3 covers 15 residues. Trimming removed 5 bases from V and 1 base from J, with 12 bases in between. Germline V gives CDR1 KGHSH, CDR2 LQKENI. The CDR3 DNA sequence: TGTGCCAGCTCATCTCAGACAGCCAGCAATCAGCCCCAGCATTTT. Its protein is CASSSQTASNQPQHF.

The chain is built from TRBV7-9 and TRBJ1-5, with D tentatively TRBD1 (6 bases). This CDR3 comprises 16 residues. Germline V lookup: CDR1 SEHNR, CDR2 FQNEAQ (reference sequence). The V end was cut by 5 bases, the J end by 2 bases, with 16 bases between. The CDR3 DNA reads as TGTGCCAGCAGCCCGGGGCATGGACAGCGCAATCAGCCCCAGCATTTT. Its protein is CASSPGHGQRNQPQHF.

The CDR3 bases are TGTGCCAGCATCTGGGACAAAATGAGAGGGGAGCAGTACTTC. The encoded protein is CASIWDKMRGEQYF. The chain recombines TRBV6-5 with TRBJ2-7; D possibly corresponds to TRBD1 (6 bases). Germline V lookup: CDR1 MNHEY, CDR2 SVGAGI. CDR3 length: 14 amino acids. V lost 7 bases to trimming and J lost 7 bases, with 20 bases between them.

J is TRBJ2-7 and V is TRBV18, with TRBD1 matching over 9 bases. The CDR3 sequence is 13 residues long. V shed 7 bases, J shed 6 bases, and the junction held 7 bases outside the gene matches. Looked up from germline, CDR1 is KGHSH and CDR2 is LQKENI. The CDR3 nucleotides are TGTGCCAGCTTCGGGGGACAGGGAGCCGAGCAGTACTTC. This codes for CASFGGQGAEQYF.

This clone was observed once. This chain joins TRBV6-6 and TRBJ2-7, with TRBD2 matching over 13 bases. Trimming cost V 10 bases and J 4 bases; bases outside gene matches: 4. CDR1 is MNHNY and CDR2 is SVGAGI in the germline V gene (reference sequence). The CDR3 sequence is 13 residues long. CDR3 sequence (DNA): TGTGCCACTGGGACTAGCGGGGTGTACGAGCAGTACTTC. As protein: CATGTSGVYEQYF.

The chain carries TRBV24-1 and TRBJ2-3; TRBD1 agrees at 10 bases. The germline V gene has CDR1 KGHDR and CDR2 SFDVKD. The CDR3 totals 15 residues. The V segment lost 7 bases and the J segment 1 base; nucleotides outside the gene matches: 4. The CDR3 sequence: CATSSGTGGTDTQYF. In nucleotides, the CDR3 is TGTGCCACCAGCTCCGGGACAGGGGGCACAGATACGCAGTATTTT.

V gene TRBV4-1 combines with J gene TRBJ1-2; 7 nucleotides agree with TRBD1. V was pared by 3 bases and J by 7 bases, with 8 bases of the junction left unmatched. Looked up from germline, CDR1 is MGHRA and CDR2 is YSYEKL. The length of the CDR3 is 14 residues. CDR3 region: CASSQEAGQVGYTF. Here the CDR3 DNA reads TGCGCCAGCAGCCAGGAGGCCGGACAGGTTGGCTACACCTTC.

The chain joins TRBV4-1 to TRBJ2-3, with D hard to call. Trimming took 0 bases from V and 0 from J, leaving 13 bases between them. The CDR3 contains 17 residues. In germline, CDR1 is MGHRA, CDR2 YSYEKL. The chain's CDR3 is CASSQDFNQASTDTQYF. The CDR3 nucleotides read TGCGCCAGCAGCCAAGATTTTAATCAAGCTAGCACAGATACGCAGTATTTT.

The V and J genes are TRBV5-1 and TRBJ1-6; 7 nucleotides agree with TRBD1. The CDR3 has 15 amino acids. V dropped 0 bases and J dropped 5; count of bases not matched to a gene: 2. Per the germline V gene, CDR1 is SGHRS and CDR2 is YFSETQ. CDR3 sequence: CASSLGTGNNSPLHF. CDR3 nucleotide sequence: TGCGCCAGCAGCTTGGGGACAGGCAATAATTCACCCCTCCACTTT.

This clone was counted a single time. The rearrangement links TRBV28 to TRBJ2-5, with D unresolved. V lost 2 bases and J 7 bases, leaving 14 bases between the germline ends. CDR3 length equals 14 residues. Germline CDR1 MDHEN, CDR2 SYDVKM. This CDR3 reads CASSLLAALGTQYF. In DNA, the CDR3 is TGTGCCAGCAGTTTACTTGCCGCGCTCGGGACCCAGTACTTC.

The J gene is TRBJ2-6, the V gene TRBV6-2 or TRBV6-3; unclear D gene. This CDR3 is built from 14 residues. V was shortened by 2 bases and J by 2 bases, with 4 bases between the two germline ends. Germline values: CDR1 MNHEY, CDR2 SVGEGT. The DNA of the CDR3 is TGTGCCAGCAGTTACACTACTGGGGCCAACGTCCTGACTTTC. Protein: CASSYTTGANVLTF.

This sequence joins TRBV9 and TRBJ2-3; 7 bases agree with TRBD2. Germline V gene sequence: CDR1 SGDLS, CDR2 YYNGEE. V shed 2 bases, J shed 4 bases, and the junction held 7 bases outside the gene matches. The CDR3 runs to 15 residues. The CDR3 protein is CASSVGLVWADTQYF. DNA of the CDR3: TGTGCCAGCAGCGTCGGACTAGTTTGGGCAGATACGCAGTATTTT. The whole variable domain, remainder taken from reference TRBV9 and TRBJ2-3, is DSGVTQTPKHLITATGQRVTLRCSPRSGDLSVYWYQQSLDQGLQFLIQYYNGEERAKGNILERFSAQQFPDLHSELNLSSLELGDSALYFCASSVGLVWADTQYFGPGTRLTVL.

The table lists this clone with a few counts. The chain has TRBV10-1 and TRBJ2-7; tentatively, D is TRBD2 (6 bases). Per germline, CDR1 WNHNN and CDR2 SYGVQD (reference sequence). The CDR3 loop spans 13 amino acids. V was pared by 7 bases and J by 7 bases, with 17 bases between. CDR3 residues: CASKGSGSSEQYF. The CDR3, as DNA: TGCGCCAGCAAGGGTAGCGGCTCCTCGGAGCAGTACTTC.

The rearrangement links TRBV5-1 to TRBJ2-1; 7 positions agree with TRBD1. Looked up from germline, CDR1 is SGHRS and CDR2 is YFSETQ. The CDR3 is 15 residues long. Unmatched junction bases numbered 7, after V lost 0 bases and J lost 7 bases. This chain's CDR3 is CASSLGAGTANEQFF. The CDR3 DNA sequence: TGCGCCAGCAGCTTGGGGGCCGGGACAGCGAATGAGCAGTTCTTC.